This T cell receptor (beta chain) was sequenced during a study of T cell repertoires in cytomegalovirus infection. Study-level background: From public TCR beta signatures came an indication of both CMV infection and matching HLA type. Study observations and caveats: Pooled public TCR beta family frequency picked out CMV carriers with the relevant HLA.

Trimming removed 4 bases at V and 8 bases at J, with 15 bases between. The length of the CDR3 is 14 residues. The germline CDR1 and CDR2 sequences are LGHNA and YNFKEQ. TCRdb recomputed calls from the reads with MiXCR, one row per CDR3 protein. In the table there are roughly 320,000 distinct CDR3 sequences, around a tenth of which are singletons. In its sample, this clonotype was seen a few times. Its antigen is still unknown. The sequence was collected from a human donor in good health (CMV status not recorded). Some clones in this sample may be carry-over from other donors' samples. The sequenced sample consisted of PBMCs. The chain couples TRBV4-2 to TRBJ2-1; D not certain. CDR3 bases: TGTGCCAGCAGCCCCCTAATGTACGGCGATGAGCAGTTCTTC. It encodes CASSPLMYGDEQFF.